This T cell receptor beta chain was sequenced in a study of blood T cell repertoires in COVID-19. About the research overall: Sources were T cells, B-cell-depleted T cells, or PBMCs; the material itself was cDNA or gDNA.

This clone was counted a few times. Assay used: immunoSEQ multiplex PCR; TCRdb lists only in-frame clones, some missing. This sample carries about 100,000 clones, approximately 86% of them seen once, and the ten largest clones take 1.5% to 2%. The CDR3 totals 14 residues. Germline V CDR1 and CDR2: SGHNT, YENEEA. V shed 2 bases and J shed 4 bases, with 9 bases lying between them. The sample was peripheral blood. The rearrangement uses TRBV11-3 and TRBJ1-3; perhaps TRBD1 as D (6 bases). The sequence was obtained from a man older than 75 with acute or convalescent COVID-19. In DNA form, the CDR3 reads TGTGCCAGCAGCTTAACAGGGAACGGAAACACCATATATTTT. It codes for CASSLTGNGNTIYF.